These T cell receptor beta chains were read from a single sample in a study of blood T cell repertoires in COVID-19. The table came from immunoSEQ multiplex PCR; TCRdb's copy has only in-frame clones and leaves some out. The sample has about 110,000 clones, about 90% seen once. Sequencing used peripheral blood. Receptor source: a human donor in a cohort sampled during active COVID-19. CDR3s include the opening cysteine and the closing phenylalanine or tryptophan. Fields, in order: J gene, D gene, clone size, V gene, CDR3 protein, CDR3 DNA. A D gene is named only where the DNA matches it firmly. Clone size appears in some rows only: once, few, many, or a class for an expanded clone.

TRBJ1-1 | - | - | TRBV2 | CASSEGRAGAEAFF | TGTGCCAGCAGTGAGGGCAGGGCGGGAGCTGAAGCTTTCTTT
TRBJ1-4 | TRBD1 | many | TRBV4-1 | CASSQEGTGKANEKLFF | TGCGCCAGCAGCCAAGAGGGGACAGGGAAGGCTAATGAAAAACTGTTTTTT
TRBJ2-2 | - | - | TRBV5-1 | CASSWTFTGELFF | TGCGCCAGCAGTTGGACATTCACCGGGGAGCTGTTTTTT
TRBJ2-5 | - | - | TRBV2 | CASSAGLRETQYF | TGTGCCAGCAGTGCTGGACTGCGGGAGACCCAGTACTTC
TRBJ1-3 | - | - | TRBV6-1 | CASSEALYSGNTIYF | TGTGCCAGCAGTGAAGCGCTATACTCTGGAAACACCATATATTTT
TRBJ2-5 | TRBD2 | once | TRBV2 | CASSGGLAGSLQETQYF | TGTGCCAGCAGTGGCGGACTAGCGGGTTCCCTCCAAGAGACCCAGTACTTC
TRBJ2-5 | TRBD2 | few | TRBV7-2 | CASSSRDYETQYF | TGTGCCAGCAGCTCCCGGGACTATGAGACCCAGTACTTC
TRBJ2-6 | TRBD1 | - | TRBV18 | CASSRRDRGASGANVLTF | TGTGCCAGCTCACGAAGGGACAGGGGCGCGTCTGGGGCCAACGTCCTGACTTTC
TRBJ2-4 | TRBD1 | - | TRBV5-6 | CASSSLTGDKNIQYF | TGTGCCAGCAGCTCGCTGACAGGGGACAAAAACATTCAGTACTTC
TRBJ1-5 | TRBD1 | - | TRBV27 | CASSSTGQGRLQPQHF | TGTGCCAGCAGTTCCACGGGACAGGGGCGCTTGCAGCCCCAGCATTTT